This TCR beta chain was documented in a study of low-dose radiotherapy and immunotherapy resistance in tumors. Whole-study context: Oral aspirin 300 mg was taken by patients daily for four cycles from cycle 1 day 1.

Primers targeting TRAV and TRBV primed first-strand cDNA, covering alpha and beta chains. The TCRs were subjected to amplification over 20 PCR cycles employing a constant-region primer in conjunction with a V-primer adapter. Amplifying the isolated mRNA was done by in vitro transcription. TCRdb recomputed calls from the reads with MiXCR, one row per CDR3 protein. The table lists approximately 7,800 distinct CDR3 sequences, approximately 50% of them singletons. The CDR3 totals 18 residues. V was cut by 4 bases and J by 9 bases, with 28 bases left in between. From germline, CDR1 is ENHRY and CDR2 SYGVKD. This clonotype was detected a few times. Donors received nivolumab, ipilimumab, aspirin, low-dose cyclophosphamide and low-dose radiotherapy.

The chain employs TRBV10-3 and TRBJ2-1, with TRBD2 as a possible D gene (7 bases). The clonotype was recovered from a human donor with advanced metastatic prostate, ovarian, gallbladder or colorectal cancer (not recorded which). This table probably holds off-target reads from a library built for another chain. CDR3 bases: TGTGCCATCAGTGGGACCGGCGGGCGGGGGCCCCCTTATGGTGAGCAGTTCTTC. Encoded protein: CAISGTGGRGPPYGEQFF.